The sequence of this TCR beta chain was determined in a study of cytotoxic CD8 clonotypes in ibrutinib-treated CLL. V lost 0 bases and J lost 6, with 5 bases in between. Germline V gene sequence: CDR1 LGHNA, CDR2 YSLEER. There are 13 residues in the CDR3. This clone was observed once. TCRdb's copy holds only in-frame clones and misses some; the assay was immunoSEQ multiplex PCR. Of more than 30,000 clones in the sample, 69% are singletons; the top ten hold about a quarter. The chain joins TRBV4-3 to TRBJ2-2; D unresolved. This TCR derives from a human donor with chronic lymphocytic leukemia. Material: PBMCs, obtained before ibrutinib treatment. The CDR3 loop is CASSQDHSGELFF. In DNA, the CDR3 is TGCGCCAGCAGCCAAGATCATTCCGGGGAGCTGTTTTTT.